The rows below give T cell receptor beta chains drawn from one sample of a study of Graves' ophthalmopathy and Graves' hyperthyroidism. Each CDR3 protein gets one entry after TCRdb re-called the multiplex PCR reads with MiXCR. Altogether a few hundred thousand distinct CDR3 sequences are present, 39% being singletons, with the ten largest covering around 4.6%. Sequencing was performed on peripheral blood or thyroid tissue (not recorded which). These receptors were taken from an adult man with Graves' hyperthyroidism. CDR3s include the opening cysteine and the closing phenylalanine or tryptophan. D genes are given only for firm matches. Some rows mark clone size as missing; the rest say once, few, many or name a class of expanded clone.

D	V	J	size	DNA	CDR3
TRBD2	TRBV12-3/TRBV12-4	TRBJ2-7	many	TGTGCCAGCAGTTCCTGGACTAGCGGGAGGCGCTACGAGCAGTACTTC	CASSSWTSGRRYEQYF
TRBD2	TRBV20-1	TRBJ2-1	NA	TGCAGTGCTAGAGATACAGCGGGAGCTTACAATGAGCAGTTCTTC	CSARDTAGAYNEQFF
NA	TRBV20-1	TRBJ2-5	NA	TGCAGTGCTCAGGACAGGGAGGGGACCCAGTACTTC	CSAQDREGTQYF
TRBD1	TRBV9	TRBJ2-5	many	TGTGCCAGCAGCGAGACAGGGTCCCTTGAGACCCAGTACTTC	CASSETGSLETQYF
NA	TRBV20-1	TRBJ2-5	NA	TGCAGTGCCCACCGAGCCGGGGGCCTCCAAGAGACCCAGTACTTC	CSAHRAGGLQETQYF
NA	TRBV25-1	TRBJ1-1	once	TGTGCCAGCAGCTCTAGGGTTTTGGTCTTGGGGACTGAAGCTTTCTTT	CASSSRVLVLGTEAFF
NA	TRBV4-2	TRBJ1-2	many	TGTGCCAGCAGCCAAGATAGAGACTATGGCTACACCTTC	CASSQDRDYGYTF
NA	TRBV5-1	TRBJ2-3	many	TGTGCCAGCAGCTTAGGGCCTAGCACAGATACGCAGTATTTT	CASSLGPSTDTQYF
TRBD1	TRBV25-1	TRBJ2-2	many	TGTGCCAGCAGTGTCACAGGGGGCGGCGGGGAGCTGTTTTTT	CASSVTGGGGELFF
NA	TRBV20-1	TRBJ1-5	NA	TGCAGTGCAAATACAGGGTCCAATCAGCCCCAGCATTTT	CSANTGSNQPQHF
TRBD1	TRBV10-3	TRBJ2-7	NA	TGTGCCATCAGTGCTTTGGGACAGCCCTACGAGCAGTACTTC	CAISALGQPYEQYF
NA	TRBV2	TRBJ1-5	few	TGTGCCAGCAGCACCTCGGGCTTTTATCAGCCCCAGCATTTT	CASSTSGFYQPQHF
TRBD1	TRBV2	TRBJ1-6	many	TGTGCCAGTAGAGGACAGGGCAATTCACCCCTCCACTTT	CASRGQGNSPLHF